The 29 T cell receptor beta chains listed next were all sequenced from one sample in a study of blood T cell repertoires in COVID-19 (dated by TCRdb to 2018 to 2020). The library was prepared using the immunoSEQ multiplex PCR assay. TCRdb mirrors the immuneACCESS table, restricted to in-frame sequences. Some clones are absent from its copies; in checked studies, under half trace to an unresolved V gene, and the reason for the others is unknown. For this sample the table gives under 250,000 clones, of which 65% to 90% were detected only once. In total, the top ten clones hold approximately 10% of the sample. Sequencing input: peripheral blood. The receptors derive from a man between 50 and 59 years old with COVID-19, enrolled during active disease.

A single count supports this clone. The chain joins TRBV24-1 to TRBJ2-3, with D unresolved. V was clipped by 5 bases and J by 0 bases, with 8 bases between them. CDR1 is KGHDR, CDR2 SFDVKD, per germline. This CDR3 has 14 residues. The CDR3 protein is CATSGSRSTDTQYF. CDR3 nucleotide sequence: TGTGCCACCAGTGGGTCCAGGAGCACAGATACGCAGTATTTT.

The CDR3 here is CASSTPASGLYEQYF. CDR3 nucleotides: TGTGCCAGCAGTACCCCCGCGAGCGGTCTGTACGAGCAGTACTTC. This chain links TRBV6-2 or TRBV6-3 with TRBJ2-7, with D possibly being TRBD2 (5 bases). Trimming took 5 bases from V and 4 from J, leaving 18 bases between them. CDR1 is MNHEY and CDR2 is SVGEGT in the germline V gene. This CDR3 comprises 15 residues.

CDR3 sequence (DNA): TGTGCCAGCAGTGGGTACCTTGAGATGAACACCGGGGAGCTGTTTTTT. Translated, it gives CASSGYLEMNTGELFF. The chain couples TRBV6-1 to TRBJ2-2; the D is unclear. The CDR3 consists of 16 residues. V gave up 4 bases and J gave up 1 base, with 13 bases separating them. Germline CDR1 MNHNS, CDR2 SASEGT.

CDR3 in DNA: TGTGCCAGCTCACCCTATGGGCGCGGGGGATTCACAGATACGCAGTATTTT. This sequence encodes CASSPYGRGGFTDTQYF. The rearrangement uses TRBV18 and TRBJ2-3, with 7 nucleotides matching TRBD2. The CDR3 length is 17 residues. Per the germline V gene, CDR1 is KGHSH and CDR2 is LQKENI. Losses at the gene ends were 3 bases for V and 2 bases for J; bases not matched to a gene: 11.

The chain uses TRBV7-2 and TRBJ1-2, with 7 bases identical to TRBD1. CDR3 length: 14 amino acids. Germline V gene sequence: CDR1 SGHTA, CDR2 FQGNSA. Trimming removed 5 bases from V and 6 bases from J; junction bases left unmatched: 9. CDR3 residues: CASSTSHRGDGYTF. In DNA form, the CDR3 reads TGTGCCAGCAGCACCTCCCACAGGGGTGATGGCTACACCTTC.

This clone appeared a few times. The CDR3 spells CASSSTGTSGRDEQFF. The CDR3 DNA is TGTGCCAGCAGCTCCACCGGGACTAGCGGGAGAGATGAGCAGTTCTTC. The chain recombines TRBV11-1 with TRBJ2-1; 14 bases match TRBD2. In germline, CDR1 is SGHAT, CDR2 FQDESV (reference sequence). The CDR3 loop spans 16 amino acids. With 4 bases clipped from V and 8 bases from J, the junction kept 7 bases outside the gene matches.

This clone has just one count. J is TRBJ2-2 and V is TRBV15; 7 nucleotides match TRBD1. This CDR3 spans 13 amino acids. V was pared by 7 bases and J by 5 bases, with 4 bases of the junction left unmatched. The germline CDR1 and CDR2 sequences are LNHNV and YYDKDF (reference sequence). In DNA, the CDR3 is TGTGCCACCAACGGGACAGCGACCGGGGAGCTGTTTTTT. It is translated as CATNGTATGELFF.

V and J are TRBV7-9 and TRBJ2-1; possible D gene TRBD2, 5 bases. This CDR3 spans 15 amino acids. V was pared by 2 bases and J by 6 bases, with 14 bases between. Germline V gene sequence: CDR1 SEHNR, CDR2 FQNEAQ (reference sequence). For the CDR3, the DNA is TGTGCCAGCAGCTTACGGAGCGGCGGTTCCAATGAGCAGTTCTTC. This codes for CASSLRSGGSNEQFF.

This chain's CDR3 is CSVIRDYEQYF. The CDR3 DNA reads as TGCAGCGTTATCAGGGACTACGAGCAGTACTTC. The gene calls are TRBV29-1 and TRBJ2-7, with D possibly being TRBD1 (5 bases). This CDR3 comprises 11 residues. Trimming took 5 bases from V and 3 from J, leaving 8 bases between them. The germline gives CDR1 SQVTM, CDR2 ANQGSEA.

The chain recombines TRBV7-9 with TRBJ1-2; perhaps TRBD1 as D (5 bases). Per the germline V gene, CDR1 is SEHNR and CDR2 is FQNEAQ (reference sequence). The CDR3 extends over 11 amino acids. V dropped 5 bases and J dropped 8 bases, with 9 bases sitting between them. The CDR3: CASSEGEGYTF. In nucleotides, the CDR3 is TGTGCCAGCAGCGAAGGGGAAGGCTACACCTTC. Full variable domain (rest looked up from reference TRBV7-9 and TRBJ1-2): DTGVSQNPRHKITKRGQNVTFRCDPISEHNRLYWYRQTLGQGPEFLTYFQNEAQLEKSRLLSDRFSAERPKGSFSTLEIQRTEQGDSAMYLCASSEGEGYTFGSGTRLTVV.

The genes are TRBV24-1 and TRBJ2-2; 10 nucleotides match TRBD1. The CDR3 loop spans 16 amino acids. Trimming removed 2 bases from V and 4 bases from J; junction bases left unmatched: 3. CDR1 KGHDR and CDR2 SFDVKD come from the germline V gene. CDR3 in amino acids: CATSDSDRGFTGELFF. The CDR3 DNA reads as TGTGCCACCAGTGATTCGGACAGGGGGTTCACCGGGGAGCTGTTTTTT.

This clone was detected once. The chain carries TRBV6-6 and TRBJ1-2, with a possible D match to TRBD1 (5 bases). This CDR3 comprises 16 residues. Germline lookup yields CDR1 MNHNY and CDR2 SVGAGI (reference sequence). V lost 5 bases and J lost 3, with 19 bases in between. The chain's CDR3 is CASSKTGAGVDYGYTF. The CDR3 coding sequence is TGTGCCAGCAGTAAGACCGGGGCGGGGGTTGACTATGGCTACACCTTC.

V is TRBV5-5 and J is TRBJ1-5, with a possible D match to TRBD1 (6 bases). Germline V gives CDR1 SGHKS, CDR2 YYEKEE (reference sequence). The V gene lost 6 bases and the J gene lost 0 bases, with 13 bases spanning the gap. This CDR3 is 15 amino acids long. The CDR3 nucleotides are TGTGCCAGCAACGAACAGGGAATTAGCAATCAGCCCCAGCATTTT. Protein sequence: CASNEQGISNQPQHF.

The chain uses TRBV5-4 and TRBJ2-3, with 10 bases matching TRBD2. Germline trimming cut 5 bases from V and 4 bases from J; bases unmatched to any gene: 10. The CDR3 has 16 amino acids. Germline lookup yields CDR1 SGHNT and CDR2 YYREEE (reference sequence). The CDR3 protein is CASSLTGLARADTQYF. DNA for the CDR3: TGTGCCAGCAGTCTTACGGGACTAGCGAGGGCAGATACGCAGTATTTT. The full variable domain, with the rest looked up from reference TRBV5-4 and TRBJ2-3, is ETGVTQSPTHLIKTRGQQVTLRCSSQSGHNTVSWYQQALGQGPQFIFQYYREEENGRGNFPPRFSGLQFPNYSSELNVNALELDDSALYLCASSLTGLARADTQYFGPGTRLTVL.

The chain combines TRBV19 with TRBJ2-3; the match to TRBD2 covers 12 bases. CDR1 is LNHDA and CDR2 is SQIVND in the germline V gene (reference sequence). With V trimmed by 7 bases and J by 3 bases, 5 bases remained unmatched. CDR3 length: 15 amino acids. For the CDR3, the DNA is TGTGCCAGTAAACTAGCGGGGGGCTTGACAGATACGCAGTATTTT. It translates to CASKLAGGLTDTQYF.

The chain links TRBV7-2 to TRBJ2-7; a possible D gene is TRBD1 (6 bases). The length of the CDR3 is 15 residues. Germline V gives CDR1 SGHTA, CDR2 FQGNSA. V lost 5 bases, J lost 3 bases, and 17 bases lay in between. The CDR3 sequence is CASSLTGISFYEQYF. The CDR3 DNA is TGTGCCAGCAGCCTAACAGGGATTAGTTTCTACGAGCAGTACTTC.

J is TRBJ2-1 and V is TRBV13; possible D gene TRBD2, 6 bases. With 0 bases removed from V and 4 bases from J, the gap between germline ends came to 13 bases. This CDR3 has 16 amino acids. From germline, CDR1 is PRHDT and CDR2 FYEKMQ (reference sequence). In DNA, the CDR3 is TGTGCCAGCAGCTTAGGCCGTCTGGGGGGATACAATGAGCAGTTCTTC. Translating it yields CASSLGRLGGYNEQFF.

The CDR3, as DNA: TGTGCCAGCAGTTACATAGCGGGACTAGATTACGGTGAGCAGTTCTTC. This translates into CASSYIAGLDYGEQFF. J is TRBJ2-1 and V is TRBV6-2 or TRBV6-3, with 8 bases lining up with TRBD2. V lost 2 bases to trimming and J lost 9 bases; unmatched junction nucleotides: 12. This CDR3 has 16 residues. In germline, CDR1 is MNHEY, CDR2 SVGEGT.

The genes are TRBV11-2 and TRBJ2-2; 9 bases map to TRBD2. CDR1 and CDR2 from the germline V gene are SGHAT and FQNNGV. The CDR3 length is 17 residues. V lost 5 bases, J lost 6 bases, and 13 bases stayed unmatched. The CDR3 DNA follows: TGTGCCAGCAGCCGCGAATGGGTAGCGGGAGTGGCCGGGGAGCTGTTTTTT. It codes for CASSREWVAGVAGELFF.

The table lists this clone with a count of one. This sequence joins TRBV15 and TRBJ2-3; the match to TRBD2 covers 15 bases. Germline trimming cut 2 bases from V and 4 bases from J; bases unmatched to any gene: 7. CDR3 length: 18 amino acids. CDR1 is LNHNV, CDR2 YYDKDF, per germline (reference sequence). The CDR3 loop reads CATSRLPGLAGGPDTQYF. DNA of the CDR3: TGTGCCACCAGCAGACTTCCGGGACTAGCGGGGGGACCAGATACGCAGTATTTT.

The V and J genes are TRBV4-2 and TRBJ1-3; no definite D call. Germline values: CDR1 LGHNA, CDR2 YNFKEQ. The CDR3 spans 12 residues. The ends were cut back, 8 bases at V and 5 bases at J, with 10 bases in the middle. The CDR3 is CASAAGRNTIYF. CDR3 nucleotide sequence: TGTGCCAGCGCGGCCGGAAGAAACACCATATATTTT.

The V call is TRBV28, the J call TRBJ2-2; TRBD1 matches 11 bases. V shed 8 bases, J shed 5 bases, and the junction held 7 bases outside the gene matches. The germline CDR1 and CDR2 sequences are MDHEN and SYDVKM. The CDR3 runs to 15 residues. The CDR3 region is CASESGTGGTGELFF. The CDR3 nucleotides are TGTGCCAGCGAATCCGGGACAGGGGGGACCGGGGAGCTGTTTTTT.

The chain couples TRBV30 to TRBJ1-3; 7 bases are a match to TRBD1. Germline CDR1 is GTSNPN and CDR2 is SVGIG (reference sequence). J lost 0 bases, V lost 7 bases, and 9 bases had no gene match. The CDR3 runs 15 residues. Here the CDR3 DNA reads TGTGCCTCCCGGACAGGCTTTGGCTCTGGAAACACCATATATTTT. It is translated as CASRTGFGSGNTIYF.

The chain is built from TRBV19 and TRBJ2-5, with TRBD2 matching 10 bases. This CDR3 region has 17 residues. V was pared by 10 bases and J by 3 bases, with 17 bases of the junction left unmatched. CDR1 and CDR2 (germline): LNHDA, SQIVND (reference sequence). The CDR3 region is CAIRSGTSVEHKETQYF. The CDR3 DNA reads as TGTGCCATCCGATCCGGGACTAGCGTAGAACATAAAGAGACCCAGTACTTC.

The chain links TRBV2 to TRBJ2-7; 12 bases are shared with TRBD1. The CDR3 runs 13 residues. The germline V gene has CDR1 SNHLY and CDR2 FYNNEI. J gave up 6 bases and V 10 bases, and 7 bases lay outside the gene matches. The CDR3 here is CATMGQGAIEQYF. As DNA, the CDR3 is TGTGCCACCATGGGACAGGGGGCCATCGAGCAGTACTTC.

This clone was seen repeatedly, ten times or more. This chain joins TRBV7-8 and TRBJ1-5; tentatively, D is TRBD1 (6 bases). V lost 4 bases and J lost 4, with 17 bases in between. Germline V lookup: CDR1 SGHVS, CDR2 FQNEAQ. This CDR3 has 16 amino acids. This CDR3 is CASSSTTRGNNQPQHF. DNA for the CDR3: TGTGCCAGCAGCTCAACCACCAGGGGAAATAATCAGCCCCAGCATTTT.

The rearrangement links TRBV5-4 to TRBJ2-7; TRBD1 might be the D (6 bases). This CDR3 comprises 14 residues. With 4 bases removed from V and 2 bases from J, the gap between germline ends came to 13 bases. CDR1 is SGHNT and CDR2 is YYREEE in the germline V gene (reference sequence). The CDR3 here is CASSPGPGAYEQYF. The CDR3 bases are TGTGCCAGCAGCCCGGGGCCAGGGGCCTACGAGCAGTACTTC.

The chain couples TRBV19 to TRBJ2-7; the D gene is possibly TRBD2 (5 bases). Germline CDR1 is LNHDA and CDR2 is SQIVND (reference sequence). The CDR3 extends over 15 amino acids. V was pared by 2 bases and J by 3 bases, with 14 bases between. The DNA for the CDR3 is TGTGCCAGTAGTATATCGATACTAGGGAGCTACGAGCAGTACTTC. This encodes CASSISILGSYEQYF.

The J gene is TRBJ1-5, the V gene TRBV6-5, with TRBD1 identical over 7 bases. V dropped 0 bases and J dropped 4; count of bases not matched to a gene: 3. Germline V gene sequence: CDR1 MNHEY, CDR2 SVGAGI. This CDR3 is 15 amino acids long. The CDR3 reads CASSYSTGRNQPQHF. CDR3 sequence (DNA): TGTGCCAGCAGTTACTCGACAGGGCGAAATCAGCCCCAGCATTTT.